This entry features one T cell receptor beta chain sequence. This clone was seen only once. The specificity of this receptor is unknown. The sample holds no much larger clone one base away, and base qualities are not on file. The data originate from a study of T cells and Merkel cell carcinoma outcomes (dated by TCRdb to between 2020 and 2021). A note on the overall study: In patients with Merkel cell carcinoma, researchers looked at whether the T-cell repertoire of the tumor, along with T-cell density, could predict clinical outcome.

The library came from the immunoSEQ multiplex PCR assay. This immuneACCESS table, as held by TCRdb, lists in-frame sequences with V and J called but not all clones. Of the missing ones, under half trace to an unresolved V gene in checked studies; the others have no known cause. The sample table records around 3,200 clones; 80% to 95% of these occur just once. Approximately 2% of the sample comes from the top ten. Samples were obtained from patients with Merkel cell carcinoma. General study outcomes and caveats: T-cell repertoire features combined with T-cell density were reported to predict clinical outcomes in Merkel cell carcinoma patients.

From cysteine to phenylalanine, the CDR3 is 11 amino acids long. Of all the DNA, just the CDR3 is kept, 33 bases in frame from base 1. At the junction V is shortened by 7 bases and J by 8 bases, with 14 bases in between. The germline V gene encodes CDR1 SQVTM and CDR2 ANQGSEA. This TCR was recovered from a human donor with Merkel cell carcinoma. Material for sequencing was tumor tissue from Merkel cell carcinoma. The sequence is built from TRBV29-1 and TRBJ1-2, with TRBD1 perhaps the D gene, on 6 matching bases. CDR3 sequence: CSEATGGGYTF. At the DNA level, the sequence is TGCAGCGAAGCGACAGGAGGCGGCTACACCTTC.